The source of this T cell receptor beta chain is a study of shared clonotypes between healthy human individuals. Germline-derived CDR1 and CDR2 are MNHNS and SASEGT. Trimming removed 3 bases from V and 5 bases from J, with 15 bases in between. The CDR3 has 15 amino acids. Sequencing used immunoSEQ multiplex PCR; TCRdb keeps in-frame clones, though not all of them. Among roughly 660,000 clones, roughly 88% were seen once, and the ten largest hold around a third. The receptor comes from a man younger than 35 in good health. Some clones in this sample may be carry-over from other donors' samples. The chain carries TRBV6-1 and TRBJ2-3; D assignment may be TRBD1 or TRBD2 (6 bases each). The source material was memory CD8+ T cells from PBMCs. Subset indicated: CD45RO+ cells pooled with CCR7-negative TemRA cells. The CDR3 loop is CASSEPRGVGDTQYF. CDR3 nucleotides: TGTGCCAGCAGTGAGCCGAGGGGGGTAGGAGATACGCAGTATTTT.